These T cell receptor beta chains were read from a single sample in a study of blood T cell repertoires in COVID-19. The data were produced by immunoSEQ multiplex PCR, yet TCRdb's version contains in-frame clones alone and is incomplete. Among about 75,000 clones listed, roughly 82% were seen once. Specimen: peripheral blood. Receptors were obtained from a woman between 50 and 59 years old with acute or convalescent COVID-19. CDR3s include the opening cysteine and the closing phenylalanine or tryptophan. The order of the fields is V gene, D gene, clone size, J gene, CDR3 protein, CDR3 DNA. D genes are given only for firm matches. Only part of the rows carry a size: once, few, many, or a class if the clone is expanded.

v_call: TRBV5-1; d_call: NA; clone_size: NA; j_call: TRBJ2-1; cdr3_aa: CASRNAGNSYNEQFF; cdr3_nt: TGCGCCAGCAGAAACGCGGGGAACTCCTACAATGAGCAGTTCTTC
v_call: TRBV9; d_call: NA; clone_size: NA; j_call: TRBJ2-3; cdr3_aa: CASSGGADTQYF; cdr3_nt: TGTGCCAGCAGTGGGGGCGCAGATACGCAGTATTTT
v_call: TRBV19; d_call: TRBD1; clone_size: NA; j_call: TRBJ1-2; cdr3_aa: CASTGTGFEGYYGYTF; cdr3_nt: TGTGCCAGTACCGGGACAGGTTTTGAGGGTTACTATGGCTACACCTTC
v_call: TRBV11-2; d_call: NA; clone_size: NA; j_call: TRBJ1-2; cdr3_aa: CASSLYTKGYTF; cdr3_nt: TGTGCCAGCAGCTTATACACGAAGGGCTACACCTTC
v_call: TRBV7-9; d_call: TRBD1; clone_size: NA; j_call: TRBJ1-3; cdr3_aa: CAITGTDRNTIYF; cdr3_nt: TGTGCCATAACTGGGACAGACCGAAACACCATATATTTT
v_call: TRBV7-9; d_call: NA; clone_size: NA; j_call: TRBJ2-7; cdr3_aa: CASSLSSYEQYF; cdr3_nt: TGTGCCAGCAGCTTATCTTCCTACGAGCAGTACTTC
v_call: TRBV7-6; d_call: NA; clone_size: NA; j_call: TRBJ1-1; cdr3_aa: CASIAAGATEAFF; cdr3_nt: TGTGCCAGCATCGCGGCAGGGGCCACTGAAGCTTTCTTT
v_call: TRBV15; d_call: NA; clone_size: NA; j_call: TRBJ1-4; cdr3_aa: CATSRALYEKLFF; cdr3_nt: TGTGCCACCAGCAGGGCTTTATATGAAAAACTGTTTTTT
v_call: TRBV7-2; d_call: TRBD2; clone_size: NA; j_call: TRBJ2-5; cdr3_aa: CASSLYLAGEGETQYF; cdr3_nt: TGTGCCAGCAGCTTATACCTAGCGGGAGAGGGAGAGACCCAGTACTTC
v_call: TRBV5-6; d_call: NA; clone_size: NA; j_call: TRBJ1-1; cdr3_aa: CASSITRQMNTEAFF; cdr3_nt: TGTGCCAGCAGCATCACCAGGCAGATGAACACTGAAGCTTTCTTT
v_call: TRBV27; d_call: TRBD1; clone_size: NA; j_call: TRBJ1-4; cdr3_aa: CASSPRTGGASNEKLFF; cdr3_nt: TGTGCCAGCAGTCCCCGGACAGGGGGGGCGTCGAATGAAAAACTGTTTTTT
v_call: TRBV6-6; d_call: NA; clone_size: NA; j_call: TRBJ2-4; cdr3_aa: CASTNKPTGLNIQYF; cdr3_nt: TGTGCCAGCACAAACAAACCCACAGGGTTAAACATTCAGTACTTC
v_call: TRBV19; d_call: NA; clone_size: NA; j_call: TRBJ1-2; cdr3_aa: CASRTDTGHGYTF; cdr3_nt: TGTGCCAGTAGGACGGACACAGGACATGGCTACACCTTC
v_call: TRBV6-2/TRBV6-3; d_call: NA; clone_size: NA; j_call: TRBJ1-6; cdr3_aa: CASSPGSGNSPLHF; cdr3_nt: TGTGCCAGCAGCCCCGGTAGCGGAAATTCACCCCTCCACTTT
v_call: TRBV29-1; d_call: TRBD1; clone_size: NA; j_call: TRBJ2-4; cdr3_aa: CSVWTGGGLSFGNIQYF; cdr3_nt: TGCAGCGTGTGGACAGGGGGCGGTTTAAGTTTCGGAAACATTCAGTACTTC
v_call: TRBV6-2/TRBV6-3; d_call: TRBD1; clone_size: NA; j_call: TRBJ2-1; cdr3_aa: CASSYSDRSSYNEQFF; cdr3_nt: TGTGCCAGCAGTTACTCGGACAGGAGCTCCTACAATGAGCAGTTCTTC
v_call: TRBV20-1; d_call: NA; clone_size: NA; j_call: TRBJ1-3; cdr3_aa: CSASETGGSSGNTIYF; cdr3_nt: TGCAGTGCTAGTGAGACAGGCGGTAGCTCTGGAAACACCATATATTTT
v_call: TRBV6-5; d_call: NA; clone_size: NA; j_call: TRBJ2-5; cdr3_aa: CASRDSGPETQYF; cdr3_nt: TGTGCCAGCAGGGATAGCGGCCCGGAGACCCAGTACTTC
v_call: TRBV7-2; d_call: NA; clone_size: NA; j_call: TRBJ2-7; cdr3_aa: CASGTSIYEQYF; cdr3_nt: TGTGCCAGCGGGACTTCAATCTACGAGCAGTACTTC
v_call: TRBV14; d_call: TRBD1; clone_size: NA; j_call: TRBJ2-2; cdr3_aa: CASSGQGKTGELFF; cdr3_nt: TGTGCCAGCAGCGGACAGGGAAAGACCGGGGAGCTGTTTTTT
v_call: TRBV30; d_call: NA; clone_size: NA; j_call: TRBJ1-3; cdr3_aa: CAWNKGVGNTIYF; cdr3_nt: TGTGCCTGGAACAAAGGGGTTGGAAACACCATATATTTT
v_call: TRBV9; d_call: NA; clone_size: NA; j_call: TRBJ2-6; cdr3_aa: CASTDSPSGANVLTF; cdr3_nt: TGTGCCAGCACCGACAGCCCATCTGGGGCCAACGTCCTGACTTTC
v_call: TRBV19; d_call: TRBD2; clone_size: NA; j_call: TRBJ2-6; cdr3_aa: CASSPRLAGGPLGANVLTF; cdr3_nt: TGTGCCAGTAGTCCCCGACTAGCGGGAGGGCCATTGGGGGCCAACGTCCTGACTTTC
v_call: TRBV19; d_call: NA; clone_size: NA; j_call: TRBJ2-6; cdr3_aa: CASSIEGSGANVLTF; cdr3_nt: TGTGCCAGTAGTATTGAGGGCTCTGGGGCCAACGTCCTGACTTTC
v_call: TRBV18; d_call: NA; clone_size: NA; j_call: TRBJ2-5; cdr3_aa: CASSPPGLQETQYF; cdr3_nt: TGTGCCAGCTCACCACCGGGACTTCAAGAGACCCAGTACTTC
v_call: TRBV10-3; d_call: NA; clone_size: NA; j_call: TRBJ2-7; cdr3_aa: CAISVIRSTGDHEQYF; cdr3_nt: TGTGCCATCAGTGTCATCCGGTCGACGGGGGACCACGAGCAGTACTTC
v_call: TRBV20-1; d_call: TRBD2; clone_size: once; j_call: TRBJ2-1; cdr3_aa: CSASRLAGETSYNEQFF; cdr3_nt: TGCAGTGCTAGTCGGCTAGCGGGAGAAACCTCCTACAATGAGCAGTTCTTC
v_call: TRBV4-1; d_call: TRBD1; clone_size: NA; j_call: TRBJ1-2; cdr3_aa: CASSHLGQGLNYGYTF; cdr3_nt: TGCGCCAGCAGCCACCTCGGACAGGGGCTAAACTATGGCTACACCTTC
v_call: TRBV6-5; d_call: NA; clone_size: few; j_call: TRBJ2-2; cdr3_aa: CASIRTGELFF; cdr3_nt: TGTGCCAGCATCCGGACCGGGGAGCTGTTTTTT
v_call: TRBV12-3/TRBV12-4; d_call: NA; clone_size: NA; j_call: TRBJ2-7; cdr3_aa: CASSFSSLEQYF; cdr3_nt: TGTGCCAGCAGTTTTTCCTCTCTCGAGCAGTACTTC
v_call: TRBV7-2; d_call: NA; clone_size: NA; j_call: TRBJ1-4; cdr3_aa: CASSSIRFGINEKLFF; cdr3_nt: TGTGCCAGCAGCTCCATTCGGTTCGGGATTAATGAAAAACTGTTTTTT
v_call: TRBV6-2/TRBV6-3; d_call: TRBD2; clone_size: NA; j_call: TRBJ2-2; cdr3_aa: CASSRILASPGELFF; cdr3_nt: TGTGCCAGCAGCCGGATACTAGCGTCCCCCGGGGAGCTGTTTTTT
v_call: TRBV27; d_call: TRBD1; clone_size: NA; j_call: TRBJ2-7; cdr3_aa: CASSFGGRTGENEQYF; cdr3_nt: TGTGCCAGCAGTTTTGGGGGGAGGACAGGGGAGAACGAGCAGTACTTC
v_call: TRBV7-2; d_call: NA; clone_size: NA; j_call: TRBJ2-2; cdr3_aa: CASSKLDTGELFF; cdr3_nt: TGTGCCAGCAGCAAACTAGATACCGGGGAGCTGTTTTTT
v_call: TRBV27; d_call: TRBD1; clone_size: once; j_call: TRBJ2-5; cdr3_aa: CASSRRPPQGAMETQYF; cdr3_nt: TGTGCCAGCAGTCGCCGACCTCCCCAGGGGGCCATGGAGACCCAGTACTTC
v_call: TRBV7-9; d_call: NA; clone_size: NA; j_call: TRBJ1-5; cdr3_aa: CASSLSEYNQPQHF; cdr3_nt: TGTGCCAGCAGCTTATCGGAGTACAATCAGCCCCAGCATTTT
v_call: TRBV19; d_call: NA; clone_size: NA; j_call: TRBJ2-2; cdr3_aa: CASSPPGHRSNTGELFF; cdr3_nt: TGTGCCAGTAGTCCCCCGGGACACCGTTCGAACACCGGGGAGCTGTTTTTT
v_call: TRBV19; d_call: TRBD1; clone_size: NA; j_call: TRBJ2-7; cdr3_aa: CASSKRQGGSYEQYF; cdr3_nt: TGTGCCAGTAGCAAGAGACAGGGGGGGTCCTACGAGCAGTACTTC
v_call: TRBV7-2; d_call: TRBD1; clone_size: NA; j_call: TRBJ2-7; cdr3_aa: CASSPQGAEEQYF; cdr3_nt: TGTGCCAGCAGCCCACAGGGGGCGGAAGAGCAGTACTTC
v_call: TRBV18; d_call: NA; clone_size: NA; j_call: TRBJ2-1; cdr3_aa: CASSRARSSSYNEQFF; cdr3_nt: TGTGCCAGCTCACGGGCGAGATCGAGCTCCTACAATGAGCAGTTCTTC
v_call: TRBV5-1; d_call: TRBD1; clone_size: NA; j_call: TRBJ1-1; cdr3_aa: CASSLRDRGSTEAFF; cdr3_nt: TGCGCCAGCAGCTTGAGGGACAGGGGCTCCACTGAAGCTTTCTTT
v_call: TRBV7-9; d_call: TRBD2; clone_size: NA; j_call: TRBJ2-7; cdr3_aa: CASSPAGSGTKYEQYF; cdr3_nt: TGTGCCAGCAGCCCCGCGGGTAGCGGGACAAAGTACGAGCAGTACTTC
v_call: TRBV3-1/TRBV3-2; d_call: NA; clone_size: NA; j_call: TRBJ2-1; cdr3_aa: CASSPSGGHNEQFF; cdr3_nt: TGTGCCAGCAGCCCCTCCGGGGGGCACAATGAGCAGTTCTTC
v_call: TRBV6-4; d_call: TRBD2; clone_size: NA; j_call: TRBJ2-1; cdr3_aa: CASSDVAGVGEQFF; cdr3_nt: TGTGCCAGCAGTGACGTAGCGGGAGTGGGTGAGCAGTTCTTC
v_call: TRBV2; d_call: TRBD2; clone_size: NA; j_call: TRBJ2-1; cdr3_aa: CASREERENYNEQFF; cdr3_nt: TGTGCCAGCAGGGAGGAGCGGGAAAACTACAATGAGCAGTTCTTC
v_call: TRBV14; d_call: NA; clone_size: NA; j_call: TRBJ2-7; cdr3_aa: CASSHFTGYENEQYF; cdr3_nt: TGTGCCAGCAGCCATTTTACAGGGTATGAGAACGAGCAGTACTTC
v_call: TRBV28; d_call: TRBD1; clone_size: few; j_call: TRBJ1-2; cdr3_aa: CASSSLGTGLYGYTF; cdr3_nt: TGTGCCAGCAGTTCCCTCGGGACAGGCCTCTATGGCTACACCTTC
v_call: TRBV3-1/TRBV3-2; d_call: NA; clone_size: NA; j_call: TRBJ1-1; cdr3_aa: CASSQEGGINMAEAFF; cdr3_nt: TGTGCCAGCAGCCAAGAAGGAGGGATCAACATGGCTGAAGCTTTCTTT
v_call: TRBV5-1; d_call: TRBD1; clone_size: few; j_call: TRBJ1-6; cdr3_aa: CASSRDRELNSPLHF; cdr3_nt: TGCGCCAGCAGCAGAGACAGGGAATTGAATTCACCCCTCCACTTT
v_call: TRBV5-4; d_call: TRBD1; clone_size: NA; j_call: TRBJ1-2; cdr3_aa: CASSSGTGKGGYTF; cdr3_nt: TGTGCCAGCAGCTCCGGGACAGGGAAAGGCGGCTACACCTTC
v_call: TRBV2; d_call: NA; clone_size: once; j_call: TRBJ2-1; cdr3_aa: CASRVRGGQRNEQFF; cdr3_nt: TGTGCCAGCAGGGTAAGGGGGGGACAAAGGAATGAGCAGTTCTTC
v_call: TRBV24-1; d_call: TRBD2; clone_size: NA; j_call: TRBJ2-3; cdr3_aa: CATSGNTDTQYF; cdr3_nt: TGTGCCACAAGCGGGAATACAGATACGCAGTATTTT